A single sample gave rise to the 22 T cell receptor beta chains below, sequenced in a study of tumor-infiltrating lymphocytes in primary liver carcinoma. Starting material of 400 to 600 ng total RNA yielded TCR beta cDNA via a constant-region primer. A slightly modified ARM-PCR protocol with three nested multiplex PCR rounds produced these TCR beta libraries. A C-beta reverse primer and TRBV1-TRBV30 forward primers served in each of the first two PCR rounds, at ten to eleven cycles apiece. TCRdb reprocessed the multiplex PCR reads via MiXCR and lists one record per CDR3 protein. The table has about 99,000 distinct CDR3 sequences, more than 65% seen once. Starting material for RNA and DNA co-extraction consisted of roughly 19-31 mg of unsorted bulk tissue. Sequenced input: liver tumor tissue from sampling region 5. The subset is: tumor region T5, tumor centre. Every receptor here comes from an older woman with primary liver carcinoma and hepatitis B virus infection.

The V call is TRBV6-5, the J call TRBJ2-7; a possible D gene is TRBD1 (6 bases). The CDR3 length is 14 residues. V was clipped by 6 bases and J by 3 bases, with 15 bases between them. Germline lookup yields CDR1 MNHEY and CDR2 SVGAGI. The CDR3 DNA sequence: TGTGCCAGCAGGCTACAGGGACCGGGCTACGAGCAGTACTTC. It yields the protein CASRLQGPGYEQYF.

Comments on this clonotype: The junction shows a germline mismatch at one end, possibly a read error. The V call is TRBV28, the J call TRBJ2-3; 7 positions agree with TRBD2. The length of the CDR3 is 16 residues. The V gene's germline CDR1 is MDHEN and CDR2 SYDVKM. CDR3 nucleotide sequence: TGTGGCAGCAGTCCCCCCCCGAGCGCTGGGGGAGGGACGCAGTATTTT. Its protein product is CGSSPPPSAGGGTQYF.

A word on this clonotype: A much larger clone lies one base from this, so it may be a read error. This sequence joins TRBV4-1 and TRBJ2-5, with 13 bases lining up with TRBD2. The CDR3 contains 17 residues. J lost 5 bases, V lost 5 bases, and 11 bases had no gene match. Germline loops: CDR1 MGHRA, CDR2 YSYEKL. CDR3 amino acids: CASSAGLAGVKGETQYF. The DNA for the CDR3 is TGCGCCAGCAGCGCCGGACTAGCGGGAGTAAAGGGTGAGACCCAGTACTTC.

Concerning this clonotype: A clone one base away is much larger, so this may be a read error. The V gene is TRBV5-6, the J gene TRBJ2-3, with D hard to call. The CDR3 is 14 residues long. V lost 4 bases and J 4 bases, leaving 13 bases between the germline ends. Germline assignment: CDR1 SGHDT and CDR2 YYEEEE. CDR3 in amino acids: CASSRQTRADTQYF. The CDR3 DNA is TGTGCCAGCAGCCGTCAGACCCGCGCAGATACGCAGTATTTT.

For this clonotype: The junction differs from germline at one of its ends, possibly a read error. V and J are TRBV10-1 and TRBJ2-1; tentative D call: TRBD1 (5 bases). The CDR3 runs 15 residues. Germline V gene data show CDR1 as WNHNN and CDR2 as SYGVQD (reference sequence). As DNA, the CDR3 is TGCGCCATCAGTGAGTCCGGTGCAGGGCGCAATGAGCAATTCTTC. This gives the protein CAISESGAGRNEQFF.

This clonotype was observed a handful of times. This sequence joins TRBV25-1 and TRBJ2-7; the D is unclear. This CDR3 region has 14 residues. Trimming left V 3 bases short and J 2 bases short, with 11 bases between. Germline CDR1 MGHDK, CDR2 SYGVNS. For the CDR3, the DNA is TGTGCCAGCAGTGAGGGTTCCGGAGCCTACGAGCAGTACTTC. The encoded protein is CASSEGSGAYEQYF.

As regards this clonotype: A single base separates this from a much larger clone, so it may be a read error. V and J are TRBV6-4 and TRBJ1-2; a weak D match, TRBD1 (5 bases). V shed 7 bases and J shed 6 bases, with 24 bases lying between them. The length of the CDR3 is 16 residues. Looked up from germline, CDR1 is MRHNA and CDR2 is SNTAGT. In DNA form, the CDR3 reads TGTGCCAGCACTCCTGACCAGGGTGTGGGTATACATGGCTACACCTTC. Protein: CASTPDQGVGIHGYTF.

Notes on this clonotype: The final CDR3 position lacks the conserved phenylalanine or tryptophan, pointing to a likely read error. Because the CDR3's place on the DNA is in doubt, the DNA is left out and the CDR3 is given as listed by TCRdb. The rearrangement joins TRBV11-2 to TRBJ2-3; the DNA was not compared with TRBD2, the D call given in the table. The CDR3 spans 13 amino acids, including both terminal residues. Germline-derived CDR1 and CDR2 are SGHAT and FQNNGV. CDR3 region: CASSSGLAGGRYS.

The V gene is TRBV23-1, the J gene TRBJ2-7; 15 bases are a match to TRBD2. TRBV23-1 is an ORF; its function is uncertain. CDR3 length: 18 residues. The V segment lost 2 bases and the J segment 5 bases; nucleotides outside the gene matches: 10. CDR3 bases: TGCGCCAGCAGTCAACGTGGACTAGCGGGAGGGCCGTCCCACGAGCAGTACTTC. It translates to CASSQRGLAGGPSHEQYF.

Note on this clonotype: A much larger clone lies a single base off, so this may be a read error. This chain connects TRBV13 to TRBJ2-3; D is ambiguous. Trimming cost V 8 bases and J 2 bases, with 17 bases left between them. The V gene's germline CDR1 is PRHDT and CDR2 FYEKMQ (reference sequence). This CDR3 contains 15 residues. The CDR3 sequence: CASVKGGTYTDTQYF. CDR3 bases: TGTGCCAGCGTAAAAGGCGGAACATACACAGATACGCAGTATTTT.

The chain combines TRBV19 with TRBJ2-5; D unclear. CDR3 length: 12 amino acids. Trimming stripped 2 bases from V and 5 bases from J, with 6 bases between. CDR1 and CDR2 from the germline V gene are LNHDA and SQIVND (reference sequence). The chain's CDR3 is CASSIHGETQYF. In nucleotides, the CDR3 is TGTGCCAGTAGTATACATGGGGAGACCCAGTACTTC.

This clonotype has a handful of counts. Germline and junction disagree at one end, which may indicate a read error. The chain employs TRBV28 and TRBJ2-3, with 11 bases fitting TRBD2. Germline CDR1 and CDR2: MDHEN and SYDVKM. There are 17 residues in the CDR3. The CDR3 loop is CASSSVDIAGGTDTQCF. The CDR3 region has the DNA TGTGCCAGCAGCTCTGTAGATATAGCGGGAGGGACAGATACGCAGTGTTTT.

The chain combines TRBV28 with TRBJ1-2; 8 bases align to TRBD1. V gave up 4 bases and J gave up 3 bases; unmatched junction bases: 4. CDR3 size: 14 residues. Germline CDR1 and CDR2: MDHEN and SYDVKM. In DNA form, the CDR3 reads TGTGCCAGCAGTTCGTCAGGGGGCTACTATGGCTACACCTTC. Translated: CASSSSGGYYGYTF.

This clonotype has ten or more counts. At one end, the junction sequence differs from germline, possibly due to a read error. This sequence joins TRBV5-1 and TRBJ2-3; D is undetermined. Germline-derived CDR1 and CDR2 are SGHRS and YFSETQ. The CDR3 has 12 residues. CDR3 coding DNA: TGTGCCAGCAGCTGGACCACAGATACGCAGTATTTT. It translates to CASSWTTDTQYF.

The chain employs TRBV28 and TRBJ1-1, with D tentatively TRBD1 (5 bases). Per the germline V gene, CDR1 is MDHEN and CDR2 is SYDVKM. Trimming left V 9 bases short and J 4 bases short, with 18 bases between. The CDR3 has 14 residues. CDR3 bases: TGTGCCAGTCGGGCAGGGAATGGAGGCACTGAAGCTTTCTTT. It encodes CASRAGNGGTEAFF.

This clonotype was detected ten times or more. V and J are TRBV12-3 or TRBV12-4 and TRBJ2-1, with TRBD2 identical over 10 bases. The trim removed 5 bases at V and 10 bases at J, leaving 11 bases unmatched. This CDR3 is built from 15 residues. CDR3 region: CASSDPGLAVNEQFF. The CDR3 nucleotides read TGTGCCAGCAGTGACCCTGGACTAGCGGTAAACGAGCAGTTCTTC.

Turning to this clonotype: In this CDR3 the conserved last residue, phenylalanine or tryptophan, is missing, so a read error is likely. The chain carries TRBV28 and TRBJ2-7, with D perhaps matching TRBD2 (6 bases). The CDR3 sequence is 12 residues long. Germline V gene lookup returns CDR1 MDHEN and CDR2 SYDVKM. The CDR3 nucleotides are TGTGCTAGCAGTGAGGGACTCCACGAGCAGTACTAC. It encodes CASSEGLHEQYY.

About this clonotype itself: Likely a read error: the CDR3 ends without its conserved phenylalanine or tryptophan. The rearrangement links TRBV11-2 to TRBJ2-5; TRBD2 agrees at 8 bases. CDR3 length: 15 amino acids. From germline, CDR1 is SGHAT and CDR2 FQNNGV. CDR3 sequence: CANSRGLVLQETQYL. CDR3 bases: TGTGCCAACAGCCGGGGACTAGTCCTCCAAGAGACCCAGTACTTA.

The chain uses TRBV29-1 and TRBJ2-1, with 10 bases matching TRBD1. The CDR3 has 16 amino acids. The V gene end was trimmed by 7 bases and the J gene end by 12 bases; junction bases not matched to a gene: 21. Germline loops: CDR1 SQVTM, CDR2 ANQGSEA. The CDR3: CSAPGQGPEITKGQFF. As DNA, the CDR3 is TGCAGCGCCCCGGGACAGGGGCCCGAAATCACAAAAGGGCAGTTCTTC.

For this clonotype: A much bigger clone sits one base away, suggesting this may be a read error. The rearrangement joins TRBV29-1 to TRBJ2-7, with a tentative D call TRBD2 (5 bases). V shed 4 bases and J shed 3 bases, with 10 bases lying between them. There are 12 residues in the CDR3. CDR1 SQVTM and CDR2 ANQGSEA come from the germline V gene. The CDR3 here is CSVAGVIYEQYF. The CDR3 coding sequence is TGCAGCGTTGCCGGGGTGATCTACGAGCAGTACTTC.

As DNA, the CDR3 is TGTGCCAGCAGCCCATGTACTAACGGGAGCTACGAGCAGTACTTC. It is translated as CASSPCTNGSYEQYF. This rearrangement joins TRBV7-9 to TRBJ2-7, with D perhaps matching TRBD2 (6 bases). The V end was cut by 5 bases, the J end by 3 bases, with 17 bases between. CDR1 and CDR2 from the germline V gene are SEHNR and FQNEAQ (reference sequence). The CDR3 sequence is 15 residues long.

The V and J genes are TRBV6-5 and TRBJ1-1; the D gene is possibly TRBD1 (6 bases). This CDR3 contains 13 residues. Germline lookup yields CDR1 MNHEY and CDR2 SVGAGI. The CDR3 region is CVSSRDINTEAFF. The CDR3 nucleotides are TGTGTCAGTAGCCGGGACATCAACACTGAAGCTTTCTTT.